A single sample is the source of the 12 T cell receptor beta chains below, sequenced in a study of T cells in narcolepsy. The assay was immunoSEQ multiplex PCR, and TCRdb's table has in-frame clones only and misses some. The sample comprises tens of thousands of clones, roughly 87% of which are singletons, and 0.5% to 0.85% rests with the top ten. The specimen was memory (CD45RA-) CD4+ T cells from blood. Receptors were obtained from a human donor in good health.

This clone was seen a few times. The J gene is TRBJ1-2, the V gene TRBV5-4, with TRBD1 identical over 8 bases. This CDR3 has 14 amino acids. Trimming at V came to 4 bases and at J to 2 bases, leaving 4 bases not matched to a gene. Germline loops: CDR1 SGHNT, CDR2 YYREEE (reference sequence). The CDR3 DNA reads as TGTGCCAGCAGCCGACAGGGGCAGAACTATGGCTACACCTTC. Its translation: CASSRQGQNYGYTF.

V is TRBV28 and J is TRBJ2-7; 7 bases are a match to TRBD1. CDR3 length: 14 residues. With 5 bases clipped from V and 0 bases from J, the junction kept 4 bases outside the gene matches. In germline, CDR1 is MDHEN, CDR2 SYDVKM. The CDR3 region is CASSLDRSSYEQYV. CDR3 nucleotides: TGTGCCAGCAGTCTGGACAGGAGCTCCTACGAGCAGTACGTC.

In DNA form, the CDR3 reads TGTGCCAGTAGTACCGGACTAGGAGGGGAGACCCAGTACTTC. Protein sequence: CASSTGLGGETQYF. The chain is built from TRBV19 and TRBJ2-5; TRBD2 aligns across 7 bases. V lost 4 bases, J lost 5 bases, and 7 bases stayed unmatched. CDR1 and CDR2 (germline): LNHDA, SQIVND (reference sequence). This CDR3 is built from 14 residues.

This chain links TRBV2 with TRBJ2-3, with 8 bases fitting TRBD1. Trimming at V came to 8 bases and at J to 3 bases, leaving 10 bases not matched to a gene. This CDR3 is built from 15 residues. The germline V gene encodes CDR1 SNHLY and CDR2 FYNNEI. DNA for the CDR3: TGTGCCAGCTTCGACACAGGGGGGAGGACAGATACGCAGTATTTT. Translated: CASFDTGGRTDTQYF.

V is TRBV27 and J is TRBJ1-6, with D hard to call. There are 14 residues in the CDR3. In germline, CDR1 is MNHEY, CDR2 SMNVEV (reference sequence). Trimming took 6 bases from V and 8 from J, leaving 14 bases between them. Written as DNA, the CDR3 is TGTGCCAGCAGCGACTTAGACTGGGATTCACCCCTCCACTTT. It specifies CASSDLDWDSPLHF.

This sequence joins TRBV11-2 and TRBJ1-2; possibly TRBD1 for D (5 bases). The V gene lost 4 bases and the J gene lost 8 bases, with 17 bases spanning the gap. CDR3 size: 14 residues. Germline V gene lookup returns CDR1 SGHAT and CDR2 FQNNGV. CDR3 sequence: CASSSNLFRAGYTF. The CDR3 coding sequence is TGTGCCAGCAGCTCAAACCTATTCAGGGCAGGCTACACCTTC.

This clone was counted only a few times. The chain employs TRBV18 and TRBJ1-1; D might be TRBD1 (5 bases). Deletions cut 3 bases from V and 3 bases from J, with 8 bases between. The CDR3 has 13 amino acids. Germline assignment: CDR1 KGHSH and CDR2 LQKENI. CDR3 DNA: TGTGCCAGCTCACCGGTCAGGGACACTGAAGCTTTCTTT. Translating gives CASSPVRDTEAFF.

The chain is built from TRBV6-4 and TRBJ2-3; TRBD2 might be the D (6 bases). CDR1 and CDR2 (germline): MRHNA, SNTAGT. CDR3 size: 14 residues. V dropped 3 bases and J dropped 2 bases, with 9 bases sitting between them. The CDR3 DNA reads TGTGCCAGCAGTGAATGGAGGGACACAGATACGCAGTATTTT. Amino acids: CASSEWRDTDTQYF.

The chain combines TRBV10-1 with TRBJ1-3, with a possible D match to TRBD1 (5 bases). Germline values: CDR1 WNHNN, CDR2 SYGVQD (reference sequence). V was clipped by 8 bases and J by 11 bases, with 22 bases between them. The CDR3 is 14 amino acids. CDR3 sequence reads: CASRTGLWKQPIYF. Here the CDR3 DNA reads TGCGCCAGCCGGACGGGACTCTGGAAACAACCCATATATTTT.

This clone has only one observation. The chain couples TRBV6-5 to TRBJ1-5; possible D gene TRBD1, 5 bases. The germline V gene encodes CDR1 MNHEY and CDR2 SVGAGI. This CDR3 region has 14 residues. V was pared by 7 bases and J by 6 bases, with 16 bases between. The CDR3 sequence is CASTAGGAFQPQHF. CDR3 nucleotide sequence: TGTGCCAGCACCGCAGGAGGGGCTTTTCAGCCCCAGCATTTT.

This clone is a singleton in its sample. This chain links TRBV14 with TRBJ1-1, with 9 bases that match TRBD1. CDR1 is SGHDN, CDR2 FVKESK, per germline. This CDR3 is 15 amino acids long. V shed 1 base and J 9 bases; nucleotides not matched to a gene: 9. CDR3 sequence (DNA): TGTGCCAGCAGCCAAGGTCGGGGGACAGGGAGAAAAGCTTTCTTT. This encodes CASSQGRGTGRKAFF.

CDR3 amino acids: CASSLDVRAVYGYTF. In DNA, the CDR3 is TGTGCCAGCAGCTTAGACGTCAGGGCAGTCTATGGCTACACCTTC. V gene TRBV7-2 combines with J gene TRBJ1-2; D might be TRBD1 (5 bases). Trimming cost V 1 base and J 4 bases, with 13 bases left between them. Germline CDR1 SGHTA, CDR2 FQGNSA. The CDR3 contains 15 residues.